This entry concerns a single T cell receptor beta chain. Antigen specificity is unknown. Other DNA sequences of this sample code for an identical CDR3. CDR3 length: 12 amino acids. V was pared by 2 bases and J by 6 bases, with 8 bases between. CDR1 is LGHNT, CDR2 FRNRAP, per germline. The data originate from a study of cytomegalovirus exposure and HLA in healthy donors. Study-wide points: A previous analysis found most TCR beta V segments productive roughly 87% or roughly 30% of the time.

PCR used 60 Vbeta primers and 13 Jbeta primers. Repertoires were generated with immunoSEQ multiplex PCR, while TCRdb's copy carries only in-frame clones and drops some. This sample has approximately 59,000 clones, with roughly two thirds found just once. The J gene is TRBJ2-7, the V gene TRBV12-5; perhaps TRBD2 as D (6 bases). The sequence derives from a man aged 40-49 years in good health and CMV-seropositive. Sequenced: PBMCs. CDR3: CASGLLGGEQYF. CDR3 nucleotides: TGTGCTAGTGGTTTGCTGGGGGGCGAGCAGTACTTC.